This T cell receptor beta chain was identified during a study of T cells in Graves' hyperthyroidism and ophthalmopathy (dated by TCRdb to between 2018 and 2021). For the wider study: To identify TCR V-J signatures that set the groups apart, the researchers used a discovery cohort of 90 to 100 patients, made up of roughly 45 with Graves' ophthalmopathy and about 55 with stable Graves' hyperthyroidism. Prospective prediction of ophthalmopathy was tested in an independent validation cohort consisting of about 19 hyperthyroidism patients and 17 patients who later progressed to ophthalmopathy. Following sampling, methimazole starting at 30 mg daily was given to hyperthyroidism patients, and high-dose intravenous methylprednisolone was given to ophthalmopathy patients. TCR Vbeta CDR3 sequencing of 135 peripheral blood samples (more than 40 ophthalmopathy, 75 hyperthyroidism and roughly 17 progressor patients) is reported in the paper. The study also compared thyroid tissue and blood T-cell repertoires from roughly 6 Graves' hyperthyroidism patients. The approximately 100 discovery patients were randomly split 7:3 into training and test sets.

The TCR beta CDR3 regions were amplified from RNA transcripts. For the first round of RT-PCR on the TCR CDR3, the HTBI primer set was used together with the Qiagen OneStep RT-PCR kit. A second multiplex PCR round built the libraries, followed by size selection and purification. Sequencing of the libraries was done on an Illumina HiSeq2000 using paired-end 100 bp reads. Per the authors' processing: SOAPnuke was used to process the raw data, throwing out any read that contained adapters or uncalled bases, had a mean Phred below 15, or lacked an exact constant-primer or identifier match. COPE v1.2.5 was used to merge high-quality paired reads, and clonotypes were defined as unique nucleotide sequences. Clonotypes were aligned to IMGT TRBV, TRBD and TRBJ reference segments using MiTCR v1.1. The analysis included only V-J combinations with a frequency above 0.0001, which together covered around 99% of the repertoires. The TCS score was defined as F50 (clonal expansion) divided by E x V (chaos), with BLOSUM62-based TCRdist calculated between CDR3 peptides within each V-J. Welch's t-statistics and random forest reduced around 510 V-J features to under 15, which were used in a naive Bayes classifier (R e1071). The similarity between thyroid and blood repertoires was quantified using the Morisita-Horn index. The public reads were quality trimmed at Q25 with fastp and then assembled into clones with MiXCR by TCRdb, keeping productive beta chains. Rows matching on CDR3 protein sequence are summarized as one entry with the most common DNA and genes. What appears here as the V and J calls and clone size reflects TCRdb's work, not the paper's. This sample holds 500,000 to 600,000 distinct CDR3 sequences; around 45% were observed only once. Jointly, the top ten make up around 7.7% of the sample.

What the study reported, not specific to this receptor: No statistical method was used to fix the sample size in advance, and group allocation was not hidden from the investigators. Ophthalmopathy was separated from stable hyperthyroidism by a 13 V-J signature model, with approximately 85% sensitivity and about 81% specificity obtained in cross-validation and 80%/75% obtained in testing. Blood samples also contained most of the expanded thyroid clonotypes (frequency above 0.001), which suggests that blood repertoires may reflect thyroid immune responses. In validation, the model predicted progression to ophthalmopathy with 65% to 71% sensitivity and around 72% specificity, a median of about six months before onset.

A word on this clonotype: It has no known antigen specificity. No much larger clone exists at a distance of one base, and base qualities are not known.

A patient counted as having stable Graves' hyperthyroidism if no progression to ophthalmopathy occurred over 18 months of follow-up. Hyperthyroidism patients were aged 18 to 65 years and newly diagnosed, with disease duration of less than 2 months. Any patient with an uncontrolled infection, another autoimmune disease, pregnancy or lactation was excluded. Diagnoses were based on clinical symptoms, serum thyroxine and TRAb, thyroid ultrasound and orbital computed tomography. Trizol reagent was used to extract total RNA, and RNA quality was then checked on an Agilent 2100 Bioanalyzer. The CDR3 runs 14 amino acids, cysteine and phenylalanine included. CDR3 DNA is the only sequence kept; it has 42 bases, read in frame from the first base. After removal of 0 bases from V and 6 bases from J, the junction retains 3 bases not matched to a gene.

The rearrangement joined TRBV12-3 or TRBV12-4 to TRBJ1-2; 8 middle bases align to TRBD1. This receptor was obtained from a woman between 18 and 30 years old with Graves' hyperthyroidism. What was sequenced was peripheral blood or thyroid tissue (not recorded which). The CDR3 protein is CASSLADRGDGYTF. The nucleotide sequence is given as TGTGCCAGCAGTTTAGCTGACAGGGGCGATGGCTACACCTTC.